Below, one T cell receptor (beta chain) is given with its context. These data are taken from a study of blood T cell repertoires in COVID-19. Original handling: Reference gene primer amplification yielded estimated nucleated cell counts. TCRdb keeps only in-frame clones here, not all; method: immunoSEQ multiplex PCR. That table is the source of V, J and clone size, and D and trimming were worked out from the DNA. The data contain 200,000 to 300,000 clones, around 90% of them singletons. The length of the CDR3 is 13 residues. Trimming pared 3 bases from V and 4 bases from J, leaving 7 bases between. From germline, CDR1 is SGHTA and CDR2 FQGTGA.

What was sequenced was peripheral blood. The V call is TRBV7-3, the J call TRBJ1-5; D is possibly TRBD1 (5 bases). The source is a man older than 75 with acute or convalescent COVID-19. CDR3 sequence reads: CASSLGPNQPQHF. Here the CDR3 DNA reads TGTGCCAGCAGCTTGGGGCCTAATCAGCCCCAGCATTTT. Combining the CDR3 with reference TRBV7-3 and TRBJ1-5 gives the whole variable domain GAGVSQTPSNKVTEKGKYVELRCDPISGHTALYWYRQSLGQGPEFLIYFQGTGAADDSGLPNDRFFAVRPEGSVSTLKIQRTERGDSAVYLCASSLGPNQPQHFGDGTRLSIL.